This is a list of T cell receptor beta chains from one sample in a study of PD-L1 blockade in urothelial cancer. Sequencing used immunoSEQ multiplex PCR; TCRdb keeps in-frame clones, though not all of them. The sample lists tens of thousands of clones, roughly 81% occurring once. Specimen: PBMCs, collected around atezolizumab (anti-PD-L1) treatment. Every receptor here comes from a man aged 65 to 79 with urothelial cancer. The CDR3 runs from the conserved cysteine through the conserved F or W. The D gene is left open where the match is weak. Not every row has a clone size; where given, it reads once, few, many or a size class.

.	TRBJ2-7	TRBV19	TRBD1	CASTPTGVGEQYF	TGTGCCAGTACCCCGACAGGGGTAGGTGAGCAGTACTTC
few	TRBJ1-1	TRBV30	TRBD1	CAWSGDSSIAFF	TGTGCCTGGAGTGGGGACAGTTCAATAGCTTTCTTT
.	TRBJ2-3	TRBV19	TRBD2	CASSIATSGGTDTQYF	TGTGCCAGTAGTATAGCGACTAGCGGGGGTACAGATACGCAGTATTTT
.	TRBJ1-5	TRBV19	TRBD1	CASSMTGAQGEPQHF	TGTGCCAGTAGCATGACAGGGGCCCAAGGGGAGCCCCAGCATTTT
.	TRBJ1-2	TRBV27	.	CASSPGGPNYGYTF	TGTGCCAGCAGCCCGGGGGGCCCTAACTATGGCTACACCTTC
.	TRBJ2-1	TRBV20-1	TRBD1	CSAIGTDEQFF	TGCAGTGCAATTGGGACAGATGAGCAGTTCTTC
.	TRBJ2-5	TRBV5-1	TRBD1	CASSDTGGEETQYF	TGCGCCAGCAGCGACACAGGGGGAGAGGAGACCCAGTACTTC
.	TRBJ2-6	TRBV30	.	CAWRASLGSFSRSGANVLTF	TGTGCCTGGAGGGCCTCCCTGGGCAGCTTCTCACGCTCTGGGGCCAACGTCCTGACTTTC
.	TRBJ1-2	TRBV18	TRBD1	CASSPPGQGAIVDGYTF	TGTGCCAGCTCACCGCCGGGACAGGGGGCCATCGTTGATGGCTACACCTTC
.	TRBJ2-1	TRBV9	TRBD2	CASSAIGGGASEQFF	TGTGCCAGCAGCGCAATCGGCGGGGGGGCGTCTGAGCAGTTCTTC
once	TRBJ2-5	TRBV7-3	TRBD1	CASSLYRGETQYF	TGTGCCAGCAGCTTATACAGGGGGGAGACCCAGTACTTC
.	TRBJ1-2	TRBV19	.	CASSTSQGLGYGYTF	TGTGCCAGTAGTACCTCCCAGGGGTTGGGCTATGGCTACACCTTC
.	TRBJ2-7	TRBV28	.	CASMSSGTFYEQYF	TGTGCCAGCATGTCCTCTGGGACTTTCTACGAGCAGTACTTC
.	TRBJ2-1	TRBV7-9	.	CASRSSSYNEQFF	TGTGCCAGCAGGTCTAGCTCCTACAATGAGCAGTTCTTC
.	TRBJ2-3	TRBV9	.	CASSGTPHRGSTDTQYF	TGTGCCAGCAGCGGAACCCCCCATCGGGGTAGCACAGATACGCAGTATTTT
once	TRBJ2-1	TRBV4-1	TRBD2	CASSQDNSGVYNEQFF	TGCGCCAGCAGCCAAGATAACAGCGGGGTCTACAATGAGCAGTTCTTC
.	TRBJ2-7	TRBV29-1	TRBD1	CSVDVGQGNEQYF	TGCAGCGTTGATGTGGGACAGGGCAACGAACAGTACTTC
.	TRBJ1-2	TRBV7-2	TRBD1	CASSLEATGGAGYTF	TGTGCCAGCAGCTTAGAAGCGACAGGGGGCGCGGGCTACACCTTC
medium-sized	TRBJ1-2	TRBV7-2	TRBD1	CASSLGPGQGASNYGYTF	TGTGCCAGCAGCTTAGGACCGGGACAGGGGGCCTCTAACTATGGCTACACCTTC
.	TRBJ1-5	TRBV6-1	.	CASSEIDTPSNQPQHF	TGTGCCAGCAGTGAAATCGACACCCCTAGCAATCAGCCCCAGCATTTT
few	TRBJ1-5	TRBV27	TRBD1	CASSSTPGQGPHF	TGTGCCAGCAGTTCTACGCCGGGACAGGGGCCGCATTTT
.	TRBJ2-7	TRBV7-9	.	CASSLAETASYEQYF	TGTGCCAGCAGCTTAGCAGAGACAGCCTCCTACGAGCAGTACTTC
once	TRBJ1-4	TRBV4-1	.	CASSPSPAPNEKLFF	TGCGCCAGCAGCCCCTCCCCTGCGCCTAATGAAAAACTGTTTTTT
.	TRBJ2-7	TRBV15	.	CATSTVRPGQRLVYEQYF	TGTGCCACCAGCACCGTACGCCCAGGACAGCGCCTCGTCTACGAGCAGTACTTC
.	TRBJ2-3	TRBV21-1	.	CASSTHRDSTDTQYF	TGTGCCAGCAGCACTCACAGGGATAGCACAGATACGCAGTATTTT
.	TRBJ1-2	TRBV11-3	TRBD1	CASSLARTGGYTF	TGTGCCAGCAGCTTAGCGCGGACAGGAGGCTACACCTTC
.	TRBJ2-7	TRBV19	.	CASSRTAGKGYEQYF	TGTGCCAGTAGTAGGACGGCAGGGAAGGGGTACGAGCAGTACTTC
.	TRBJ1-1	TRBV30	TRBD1	CAWERKQGGRNTEAFF	TGTGCCTGGGAGCGTAAACAGGGGGGACGGAACACTGAAGCTTTCTTT
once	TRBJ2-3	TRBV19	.	CATLGAATDTQYF	TGTGCCACCTTGGGGGCAGCCACAGATACGCAGTATTTT
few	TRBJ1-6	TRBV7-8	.	CASSLNPGASYNSPLHF	TGTGCCAGCAGCTTAAATCCAGGGGCTTCCTATAATTCACCCCTCCACTTT
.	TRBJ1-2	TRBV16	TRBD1	CASSQTTGEEANYGYTF	TGTGCCAGCAGCCAAACGACAGGGGAGGAAGCTAACTATGGCTACACCTTC
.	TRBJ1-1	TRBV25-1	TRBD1	CASSVGQANTEAFF	TGTGCCAGCAGTGTGGGACAGGCGAACACTGAAGCTTTCTTT
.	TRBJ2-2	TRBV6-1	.	CASSGQLGTGWTGELFF	TGTGCCAGCAGTGGCCAACTCGGAACAGGGTGGACCGGGGAGCTGTTTTTT
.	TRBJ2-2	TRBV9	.	CASSHLLAEENTGELFF	TGTGCCAGCAGCCATTTGTTGGCAGAGGAGAACACCGGGGAGCTGTTTTTT
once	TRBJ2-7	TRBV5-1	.	CASSLGGDVHEQYF	TGCGCCAGCAGCTTAGGAGGGGACGTTCACGAGCAGTACTTC
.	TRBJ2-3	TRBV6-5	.	CASSYDRPSTDTQYF	TGTGCCAGCAGTTACGACAGACCTAGCACAGATACGCAGTATTTT
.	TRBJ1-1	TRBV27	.	CASSLRGSTEAFF	TGTGCCAGCAGTTTAAGGGGAAGCACTGAAGCTTTCTTT
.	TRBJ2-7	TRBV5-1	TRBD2	CASSLQLAGVDEQYF	TGCGCCAGCAGCTTGCAACTAGCGGGAGTCGACGAGCAGTACTTC
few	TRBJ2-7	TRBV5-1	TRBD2	CASNGGGDEQYF	TGCGCCAGCAACGGGGGGGGCGACGAGCAGTACTTC
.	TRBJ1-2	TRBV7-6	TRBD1	CASSIGDYRGGYTF	TGTGCCAGCAGCATCGGAGATTACAGGGGCGGCTACACCTTC
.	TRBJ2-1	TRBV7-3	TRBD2	CASSLGGGSGNEQFF	TGTGCCAGCAGCTTAGGTGGCGGGAGCGGCAATGAGCAGTTCTTC
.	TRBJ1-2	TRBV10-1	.	CASSEQGSYGYTF	TGCGCCAGCAGTGAACAGGGAAGCTATGGCTACACCTTC
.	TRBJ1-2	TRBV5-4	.	CASSSGIQYGYTF	TGTGCCAGCAGCTCCGGGATTCAGTATGGCTACACCTTC
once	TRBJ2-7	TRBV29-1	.	CSVELAGSSYEQYF	TGCAGCGTTGAACTGGCAGGAAGCTCCTACGAGCAGTACTTC
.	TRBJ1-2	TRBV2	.	CASSLEVLPTPYGYTF	TGTGCCAGCAGCTTAGAGGTCCTCCCGACCCCTTATGGCTACACCTTC
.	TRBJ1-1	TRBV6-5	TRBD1	CATADRGNTEAFF	TGTGCCACTGCCGACAGGGGAAACACTGAAGCTTTCTTT
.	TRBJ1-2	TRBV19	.	CASSISLRYGYTF	TGTGCCAGTAGTATAAGTCTGCGCTATGGCTACACCTTC
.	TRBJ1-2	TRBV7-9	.	CASSRTTDGYTF	TGTGCCAGCAGCCGAACGACAGATGGCTACACCTTC
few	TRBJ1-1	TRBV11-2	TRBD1	CASITLGQGNTEAFF	TGTGCCAGCATTACACTGGGACAGGGGAACACTGAAGCTTTCTTT
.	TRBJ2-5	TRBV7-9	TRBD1	CASSWDRGQTQYF	TGTGCCAGCAGCTGGGACAGGGGGCAGACCCAGTACTTC
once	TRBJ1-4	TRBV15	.	CATSYGLDEKLFF	TGTGCCACCAGCTACGGACTAGATGAAAAACTGTTTTTT
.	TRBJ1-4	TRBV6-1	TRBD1	CASSEYLGQGAFRDEKLFF	TGTGCCAGCAGTGAATATTTGGGACAGGGGGCTTTTAGGGATGAAAAACTGTTTTTT
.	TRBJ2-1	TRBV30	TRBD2	CALEGTSYNEQFF	TGTGCCCTTGAGGGGACTAGCTACAATGAGCAGTTCTTC
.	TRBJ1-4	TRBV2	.	CASNIRGVQTNEKLFF	TGTGCCAGCAATATCAGGGGAGTTCAGACTAATGAAAAACTGTTTTTT